This T cell receptor beta chain stems from a study of blood T cell repertoires in COVID-19. At the level of the study: The study drew acute and convalescent COVID-19 samples from the United States, Italy and Spain. In each case, the material was cDNA or gDNA derived from T cells, B-cell-depleted T cells, or PBMCs.

Germline V CDR1 and CDR2: MDHEN, SYDVKM. The CDR3 length is 14 residues. Trimming cost V 5 bases and J 9 bases, with 14 bases left between them. As handled by the study authors: It was from reference gene primer amplification that nucleated cell counts were estimated. Assay used: immunoSEQ multiplex PCR; TCRdb lists only in-frame clones, some missing. The V and J calls and clone size are taken from that table; D and trimming were inferred from the DNA. Among almost 50,000 clones listed, 79% were seen once. This clonotype was obtained from a man between 70 and 80 years old with acute or convalescent COVID-19. Sequenced material: peripheral blood. The chain employs TRBV28 and TRBJ1-6; possible D gene TRBD1, 5 bases. This CDR3 is CASSGTLRGSPLHF. The CDR3 region has the DNA TGTGCCAGCAGTGGGACCCTGCGGGGTTCACCCCTCCACTTT.